Each of the 14 T cell receptor beta chains below was sequenced from the same sample in a study of T cell responses to AZD1222 COVID-19 vaccine (dated by TCRdb to 2020 to 2022). The time point label on this specimen signifies: baseline before first vaccination. In the paper's terms, the treatment or condition label means: meningococcal conjugate vaccine given as trial control. The library was obtained by the immunoSEQ multiplex PCR assay. Drawn from immuneACCESS, this table holds only the in-frame rearrangements with V and J called that TCRdb kept. Clones are partly lost; checked studies trace under half to an unresolved V gene and leave the rest unexplained. The sample includes roughly 120,000 clones, with 70% to 90% observed a single time. In total, the top ten clones hold about 13% of the sample. The source material was peripheral blood, sampled on day 0 of MenACWY control vaccination. These receptors were obtained from an adult in good health.

The rearrangement joins TRBV30 to TRBJ2-1; 12 bases map to TRBD1. The germline V gene has CDR1 GTSNPN and CDR2 SVGIG (reference sequence). The CDR3 has 15 residues. The V segment lost 5 bases and the J segment 8 bases; nucleotides outside the gene matches: 10. The CDR3 is CAWSLGTGGVYEQFF. As DNA, the CDR3 is TGTGCCTGGTCGCTCGGGACAGGGGGCGTGTATGAGCAGTTCTTC.

The chain recombines TRBV10-3 with TRBJ2-5, with TRBD2 matching over 7 bases. Germline V gene data show CDR1 as ENHRY and CDR2 as SYGVKD. This CDR3 contains 13 residues. Trimming cost V 11 bases and J 7 bases; bases outside gene matches: 13. Written as DNA, the CDR3 is TGTGCCGCCCGGCGGGAGAGGGAGGGGACCCAGTACTTC. It codes for CAARREREGTQYF.

This clone came up once. The chain carries TRBV5-1 and TRBJ1-1; D may be TRBD1 (5 bases). The CDR3 is 15 amino acids. Trimming shortened V by 0 bases and J by 3 bases, and 12 bases separated the two germline ends. CDR1 is SGHRS and CDR2 is YFSETQ in the germline V gene. CDR3 nucleotide sequence: TGCGCCAGCAGCTTGGGGACAAGGGAGTACACTGAAGCTTTCTTT. Translation gives CASSLGTREYTEAFF.

The CDR3, as DNA: TGTGCCAGCGTGAGGGGGACCCACACCGGGGAGCTGTTTTTT. This codes for CASVRGTHTGELFF. The chain employs TRBV7-2 and TRBJ2-2, with D possibly being TRBD1 (6 bases). CDR3 length equals 14 residues. V was cut by 8 bases and J by 3 bases, with 13 bases left in between. CDR1 is SGHTA and CDR2 is FQGNSA in the germline V gene.

This chain connects TRBV7-2 to TRBJ1-4, with D perhaps matching TRBD1 (6 bases). Per the germline V gene, CDR1 is SGHTA and CDR2 is FQGNSA. This CDR3 region has 16 residues. Trimming cost V 2 bases and J 0 bases, with 10 bases left between them. CDR3 DNA: TGTGCCAGCAGCTTATGGGGGGCGTCAACTAATGAAAAACTGTTTTTT. Amino acids: CASSLWGASTNEKLFF.

The chain couples TRBV7-9 to TRBJ2-7, with 9 bases fitting TRBD1. V lost 5 bases and J lost 2; bases outside the gene matches: 7. Germline V gene sequence: CDR1 SEHNR, CDR2 FQNEAQ (reference sequence). The CDR3 contains 15 residues. The CDR3 region is CASSDTRTGAYEQYF. CDR3 bases: TGTGCCAGCAGCGATACCCGGACAGGGGCCTACGAGCAGTACTTC.

This clone occurred once. The rearrangement uses TRBV9 and TRBJ1-1, with D uncertain. The CDR3 length is 14 residues. With 0 bases removed from V and 3 bases from J, the gap between germline ends came to 9 bases. Germline CDR1 reads SGDLS; CDR2 reads YYNGEE. The CDR3 is CASSVDLGHTEAFF. DNA for the CDR3: TGTGCCAGCAGCGTAGACCTTGGGCACACTGAAGCTTTCTTT.

This rearrangement joins TRBV20-1 to TRBJ2-7, with D unclear. Trimming stripped 7 bases from V and 5 bases from J, with 12 bases between. Per the germline V gene, CDR1 is DFQATT and CDR2 is SNEGSKA (reference sequence). This CDR3 is 11 amino acids long. In nucleotides, the CDR3 is TGCAGTGACCGGCCTGCCCACGAGCAGTACTTC. This encodes CSDRPAHEQYF.

The rearrangement joins TRBV4-2 to TRBJ2-7; D call uncertain. Germline values: CDR1 LGHNA, CDR2 YNFKEQ. Trimming removed 0 bases at V and 3 bases at J, with 12 bases between. The CDR3 spans 15 residues. The chain's CDR3 is CASSQDPSRSYEQYF. The DNA for the CDR3 is TGTGCCAGCAGCCAAGACCCTAGTCGAAGCTACGAGCAGTACTTC.

This rearrangement joins TRBV4-1 to TRBJ1-5, with D hard to call. The CDR3 runs to 14 residues. Germline assignment: CDR1 MGHRA and CDR2 YSYEKL. Trimming pared 4 bases from V and 11 bases from J, leaving 18 bases between. The chain's CDR3 is CASSPKSNRRTQHF. The CDR3 region has the DNA TGCGCCAGCAGCCCAAAGAGTAACAGACGGACCCAGCATTTT.

This clone was seen once. The rearrangement joins TRBV19 to TRBJ2-1, with 8 bases identical to TRBD1. CDR1 and CDR2 (germline): LNHDA, SQIVND (reference sequence). CDR3 length: 14 amino acids. After removal of 5 bases from V and 5 bases from J, the junction contained 5 bases not matched to a gene. For the CDR3, the DNA is TGTGCCAGTAGTCCAAGGACAGGGAACAATGAGCAGTTCTTC. Translated, it gives CASSPRTGNNEQFF.

The rearrangement uses TRBV28 and TRBJ1-2; 7 bases map to TRBD1. Germline V gene data show CDR1 as MDHEN and CDR2 as SYDVKM. The V segment lost 5 bases and the J segment 5 bases; nucleotides outside the gene matches: 5. CDR3 length: 13 residues. The CDR3 protein is CASSTGTVYGYTF. CDR3 DNA: TGTGCCAGCAGTACCGGGACAGTGTATGGCTACACCTTC.

V is TRBV7-2 and J is TRBJ1-2, with TRBD1 matching 7 bases. The germline V gene encodes CDR1 SGHTA and CDR2 FQGNSA. V dropped 6 bases and J dropped 4; count of bases not matched to a gene: 11. This CDR3 comprises 15 residues. The DNA of the CDR3 is TGTGCCAGCAGAAGCTGGGAGACAGGGACCTATGGCTACACCTTC. Protein sequence: CASRSWETGTYGYTF. Supplemented by reference TRBV7-2 and TRBJ1-2, the full variable domain reads GAGVSQSPSNKVTEKGKDVELRCDPISGHTALYWYRQSLGQGLEFLIYFQGNSAPDKSGLPSDRFSAERTGGSVSTLTIQRTQQEDSAVYLCASRSWETGTYGYTFGSGTRLTVV.

The rearrangement links TRBV6-1 to TRBJ2-7, with TRBD2 matching 13 bases. The CDR3 is made up of 13 amino acids. Germline assignment: CDR1 MNHNS and CDR2 SASEGT. V was clipped by 6 bases and J by 11 bases; unmatched bases: 7. CDR3 nucleotide sequence: TGTGCCAGCAGGACTGGACTAGCGGGAGCGGAGTACTTC. It translates to CASRTGLAGAEYF.